This T cell receptor beta chain was documented in a study of T cells in Graves' hyperthyroidism and ophthalmopathy. Whole-study context: Peripheral blood was obtained at initial diagnosis, preceding any treatment. General study points: Prediction of ophthalmopathy progression came a median approximately 6 months pre-onset.

Regions amplified from RNA transcripts were the TCR beta CDR3 regions. The study used the HTBI primer set for a first-round RT-PCR of the TCR CDR3. TCRdb itself ran the multiplex PCR reads through MiXCR, one entry per CDR3 protein. The repertoire holds hundreds of thousands of distinct CDR3 sequences, with around 20% as singletons. At least ten counts were recorded for this clonotype. Its antigen is unknown. The V gene lost 1 base and the J gene lost 7 bases, with 15 bases spanning the gap. This CDR3 contains 15 residues. In germline, CDR1 is SGHDT, CDR2 YYEEEE. Duration under 3 months, a NOSPECS grade of at least 4, and a Clinical Activity Score of at least 3 characterized the ophthalmopathy patients.

The receptor comes from a man aged 25-40 years with Graves' ophthalmopathy. The sequenced sample was blood. The chain joins TRBV5-6 to TRBJ2-1; D is ambiguous. The CDR3 sequence: CASSLIATGWNEQFF. The CDR3 DNA reads TGTGCCAGCAGCTTGATAGCCACCGGGTGGAATGAGCAGTTCTTC.